This is a list of T cell receptor beta chains from one sample in a study of metastatic and nonmetastatic thyroid tumors. MiXCR reprocessed the PCR reads for TCRdb. The data contain 20,000 or so clones, approximately 29% of them singletons. What was sequenced was adjacent normal tissue. The receptors here all came from a female donor with papillary thyroid cancer or a benign thyroid nodule (not recorded which). Some clones in this sample may be carry-over from other donors' samples. CDR3s include the opening cysteine and the closing phenylalanine or tryptophan. Each record gives: J gene, V gene, clone size, D gene, CDR3 DNA, CDR3 protein. A D gene is named only where the DNA matches it firmly. Rows may omit the clone size; those that give it use once, few, many or a size class.

TRBJ2-5,TRBV7-7,many,NA,TGTGCCAGCAGCTTTACAGGAAAAGAGACCCAGTACTTC,CASSFTGKETQYF
TRBJ1-6,TRBV9,NA,NA,TGTGCCAGCAGCCCCTCGGGGGGATATTCACCCCTCCACTTT,CASSPSGGYSPLHF
TRBJ2-3,TRBV27,few,TRBD2,TGTGCCAGCACCAGCGGGGGGGCCCGGAGCACAGATACGCAGTATTTT,CASTSGGARSTDTQYF
TRBJ2-7,TRBV12-3/TRBV12-4,few,TRBD1,TGTGCCAGCAGCTCCGGGACAGGGGAAACCTACGAGCAGTACTTC,CASSSGTGETYEQYF
TRBJ2-3,TRBV11-1,once,NA,TGTGCCAGCAGCTTATCTGGACGGCGCACAGATACGCAGTATTTT,CASSLSGRRTDTQYF
TRBJ1-6,TRBV12-3/TRBV12-4,NA,NA,TGTGCCAGCAGTTTTATACCAGGAGCGGGGGGCCGATGGTATAATTCACCCCTCCACTTT,CASSFIPGAGGRWYNSPLHF
TRBJ2-5,TRBV6-1,medium-sized,NA,TGTGCCAGCAGTTCCCCCCCCTCCGAGACCCAGTACTTC,CASSSPPSETQYF
TRBJ2-1,TRBV5-3,NA,TRBD2,TGTGCCACTTGCCCCACTAGCGGGGGAAACAATGAGCAGTTCTTC,CATCPTSGGNNEQFF
TRBJ2-5,TRBV30,NA,TRBD1,TGTGCCTGTTCTGGGACAGAAAAGTACCAAGAGACCCAGTACTTC,CACSGTEKYQETQYF
TRBJ2-1,TRBV20-1,NA,NA,TGCAGTGCTAGAGGCCAGTTGCGACTGTCGACCTACAATGAGCAGTTCTTC,CSARGQLRLSTYNEQFF
TRBJ2-3,TRBV6-1,NA,NA,TGTGCCAGCAGTGGACCAGGACGGTGCGGGCCAGATACGCAGTATTTT,CASSGPGRCGPDTQYF
TRBJ2-6,TRBV30,few,NA,TGTGCCTGGAGTCGAGGGGCTGGGGCCAACGTCCTGACTTTC,CAWSRGAGANVLTF
TRBJ2-3,TRBV28,few,TRBD1,TGTGCCACCTGGGACAGGATCACAGATACGCAGTATTTT,CATWDRITDTQYF
TRBJ1-1,TRBV11-2,NA,NA,TGTGCCAGCAGCTTAGTGGACGGTGAAGCTTTCTTT,CASSLVDGEAFF
TRBJ2-1,TRBV6-5,NA,TRBD2,TGTGCCAGCAGTTCGGACGGGGCGGGAGTCTACAATGAGCAGTTCTTC,CASSSDGAGVYNEQFF
TRBJ1-2,TRBV2,medium-sized,NA,TGTGCCAGTCAAGCGGACGGCGCTGGCGGCTACACCTTC,CASQADGAGGYTF
TRBJ2-5,TRBV28,medium-sized,NA,TGTGCCAGCAGCCCCCCTTTGGGGGACACTAAGACCCAGTACTTC,CASSPPLGDTKTQYF